A single sample gave rise to the 13 T cell receptor beta chains below, sequenced in a study of cytomegalovirus exposure and HLA in healthy donors. TCRdb keeps only in-frame clones here, not all; method: immunoSEQ multiplex PCR. Of 200,000 to 300,000 clones listed, more than 75% are singletons. Specimen: PBMCs. These receptors originate from a man aged 18 to 29 in good health and CMV-seropositive.

The rearrangement links TRBV5-1 to TRBJ2-7, with TRBD2 matching over 8 bases. CDR3 length: 16 amino acids. The junction had 11 bases not matched to a gene; V was cut back by 3 bases and J by 3 bases. CDR1 is SGHRS and CDR2 is YFSETQ in the germline V gene. The CDR3 bases are TGCGCCAGCAGCTGGACGGAGGGACTAGGAAGCTACGAGCAGTACTTC. As protein: CASSWTEGLGSYEQYF.

This sequence joins TRBV6-5 and TRBJ2-1; D is unclear. Germline CDR1 and CDR2: MNHEY and SVGAGI. Trimming shortened V by 4 bases and J by 7 bases, and 8 bases separated the two germline ends. The CDR3 contains 12 residues. The CDR3 spells CASSSLRNEQFF. In DNA, the CDR3 is TGTGCCAGCAGTTCCCTGCGTAATGAGCAGTTCTTC.

The chain joins TRBV25-1 to TRBJ2-1, with D perhaps matching TRBD1 (6 bases). Per the germline V gene, CDR1 is MGHDK and CDR2 is SYGVNS. The length of the CDR3 is 15 residues. Deletions cut 3 bases from V and 1 base from J, with 10 bases between. CDR3 nucleotide sequence: TGTGCCAGCAGTGAGACAGGTTCATCCTACAATGAGCAGTTCTTC. This codes for CASSETGSSYNEQFF.

For the CDR3, the DNA is TGTGCCAGCAGCCGACAAACTAGCACAGATACGCAGTATTTT. Translating it yields CASSRQTSTDTQYF. The chain carries TRBV7-2 and TRBJ2-3; unclear D gene. CDR1 and CDR2 (germline): SGHTA, FQGNSA. The CDR3 is 14 residues long. V was cut by 5 bases and J by 0 bases, with 9 bases left in between.

This chain links TRBV14 with TRBJ2-1, with TRBD2 identical over 7 bases. CDR3 length: 17 amino acids. After removal of 0 bases from V and 3 bases from J, the junction contained 8 bases not matched to a gene. Looked up from germline, CDR1 is SGHDN and CDR2 is FVKESK. CDR3 nucleotide sequence: TGTGCCAGCAGCCAAGATTGGGCGGGAGCCTACTACAATGAGCAGTTCTTC. Residues: CASSQDWAGAYYNEQFF.

This chain connects TRBV7-9 to TRBJ2-7; D gene uncertain. The CDR3 is 14 residues long. Trimming removed 0 bases at V and 2 bases at J, with 8 bases between. Germline CDR1 is SEHNR and CDR2 is FQNEAQ (reference sequence). Written as DNA, the CDR3 is TGTGCCAGCAGCTTAGCGGGAAAGCCCTACGAGCAGTACTTC. Its translation: CASSLAGKPYEQYF.

The J gene is TRBJ2-3, the V gene TRBV7-2, with 9 bases that match TRBD2. The CDR3 is 15 amino acids. Germline V gene data show CDR1 as SGHTA and CDR2 as FQGNSA. Trimming took 7 bases from V and 4 from J; bases not matched to a gene: 9. CDR3 sequence reads: CASIPRSGSPDTQYF. The CDR3 DNA sequence: TGTGCCAGCATCCCACGTAGCGGGAGCCCAGATACGCAGTATTTT. The full variable domain, completed using reference TRBV7-2 and TRBJ2-3, is GAGVSQSPSNKVTEKGKDVELRCDPISGHTALYWYRQSLGQGLEFLIYFQGNSAPDKSGLPSDRFSAERTGGSVSTLTIQRTQQEDSAVYLCASIPRSGSPDTQYFGPGTRLTVL.

This clone came up once. This chain links TRBV5-1 with TRBJ2-3; either TRBD1 or TRBD2 may fit D (6 bases each). This CDR3 is built from 15 residues. Germline assignment: CDR1 SGHRS and CDR2 YFSETQ. The germline V and J ends were trimmed by 4 bases and 5 bases, with 17 bases remaining between them. CDR3 sequence (DNA): TGCGCCAGCAGCCCTAACGGGGGCGCGATAGATACGCAGTATTTT. Amino acid sequence: CASSPNGGAIDTQYF.

This clone showed up just once. V and J are TRBV5-6 and TRBJ1-2, with no clear D. Germline CDR1 and CDR2: SGHDT and YYEEEE. The V end was cut by 2 bases, the J end by 6 bases, with 17 bases between. The CDR3 length is 15 residues. The CDR3 region is CASSFTAGVRHGYTF. The CDR3 coding sequence is TGTGCCAGCAGCTTCACCGCAGGTGTTAGGCATGGCTACACCTTC.

V and J are TRBV7-2 and TRBJ2-7, with a possible D match to TRBD1 (6 bases). The V end was cut by 5 bases, the J end by 7 bases, with 18 bases between. CDR3 length: 14 residues. Germline CDR1 and CDR2: SGHTA and FQGNSA. The CDR3 protein is CASSPDQGTIEQYF. DNA for the CDR3: TGTGCCAGCAGCCCCGACCAGGGGACGATAGAGCAGTACTTC.

The gene calls are TRBV29-1 and TRBJ1-5; 8 bases fit TRBD1. V was clipped by 6 bases and J by 4 bases; unmatched bases: 23. The germline gives CDR1 SQVTM, CDR2 ANQGSEA. The CDR3 spans 19 residues. CDR3 amino acids: CSVLFPGQAAIMPNQPQHF. The CDR3 bases are TGCAGCGTATTATTTCCGGGACAGGCGGCTATTATGCCTAATCAGCCCCAGCATTTT.

The rearrangement links TRBV27 to TRBJ2-7; 7 bases are a match to TRBD1. This CDR3 comprises 16 residues. The germline V gene has CDR1 MNHEY and CDR2 SMNVEV (reference sequence). Germline trimming cut 0 bases from V and 4 bases from J; bases unmatched to any gene: 9. This chain's CDR3 is CASSLSTGTARYEQYF. Written as DNA, the CDR3 is TGTGCCAGCAGTTTATCGACCGGGACAGCAAGATACGAGCAGTACTTC.

This clone has more than one count but fewer than ten. This chain joins TRBV29-1 and TRBJ1-1; 9 bases are a match to TRBD1. Trimming at V came to 6 bases and at J to 4 bases, leaving 3 bases not matched to a gene. The CDR3 length is 12 residues. In germline, CDR1 is SQVTM, CDR2 ANQGSEA. CDR3: CSVNRGPTEAFF. The CDR3 DNA sequence: TGCAGCGTAAACAGGGGGCCCACTGAAGCTTTCTTT.